The clone carrying this TCR beta chain occurred a few times. This CDR3 has 15 amino acids. Between the trimmed V and J ends, which lost 0 bases and 6 bases, there was a span of 15 bases. The germline V gene encodes CDR1 MNHEY and CDR2 SMNVEV (reference sequence). The entry originates in a study of T cell responses to AZD1222 COVID-19 vaccine. The protocol was immunoSEQ multiplex PCR, while the TCRdb copy is restricted to in-frame clones and leaves out a portion. Here the sample spans around 130,000 clones, roughly 92% being singletons. The specimen was peripheral blood, collected 28 days after the second AZD1222 dose. The clonotype originates from an adult who received the AZD1222 COVID-19 vaccine. The gene calls are TRBV27 and TRBJ2-7; D possibly corresponds to TRBD1 (5 bases). CDR3 nucleotide sequence: TGTGCCAGCAGTTTATCTGCTAGGGGTTACGTCGAGCAGTACTTC. Its translation: CASSLSARGYVEQYF.